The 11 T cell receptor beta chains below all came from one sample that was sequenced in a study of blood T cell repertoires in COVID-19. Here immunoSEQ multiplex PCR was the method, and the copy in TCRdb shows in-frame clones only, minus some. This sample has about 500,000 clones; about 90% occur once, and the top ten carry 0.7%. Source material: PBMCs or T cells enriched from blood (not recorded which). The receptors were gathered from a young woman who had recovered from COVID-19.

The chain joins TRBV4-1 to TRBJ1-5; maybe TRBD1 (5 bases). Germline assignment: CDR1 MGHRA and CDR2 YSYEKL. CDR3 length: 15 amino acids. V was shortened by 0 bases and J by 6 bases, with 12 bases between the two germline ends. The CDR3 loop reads CASSQDWAGGQPQHF. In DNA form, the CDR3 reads TGCGCCAGCAGCCAAGATTGGGCCGGGGGTCAGCCCCAGCATTTT.

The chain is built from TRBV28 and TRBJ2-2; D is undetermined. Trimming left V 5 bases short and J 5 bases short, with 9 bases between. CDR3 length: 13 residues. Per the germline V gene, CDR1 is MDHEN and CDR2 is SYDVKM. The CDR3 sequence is CASSPPQTGELFF. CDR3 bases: TGTGCCAGCAGTCCCCCCCAGACCGGGGAGCTGTTTTTT.

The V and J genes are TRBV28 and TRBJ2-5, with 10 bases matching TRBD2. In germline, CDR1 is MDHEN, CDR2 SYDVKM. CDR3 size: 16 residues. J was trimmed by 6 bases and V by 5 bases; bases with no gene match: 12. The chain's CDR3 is CASSPWGGGLAKTQYF. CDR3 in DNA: TGTGCCAGCAGTCCCTGGGGTGGGGGACTAGCGAAGACCCAGTACTTC.

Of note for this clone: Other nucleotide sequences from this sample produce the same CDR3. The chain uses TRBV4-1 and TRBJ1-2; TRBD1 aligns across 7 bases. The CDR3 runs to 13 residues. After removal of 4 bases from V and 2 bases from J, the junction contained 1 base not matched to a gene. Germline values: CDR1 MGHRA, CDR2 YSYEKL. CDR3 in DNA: TGCGCCAGCAGCCCGGGACAGAACTATGGCTACACCTTC. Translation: CASSPGQNYGYTF.

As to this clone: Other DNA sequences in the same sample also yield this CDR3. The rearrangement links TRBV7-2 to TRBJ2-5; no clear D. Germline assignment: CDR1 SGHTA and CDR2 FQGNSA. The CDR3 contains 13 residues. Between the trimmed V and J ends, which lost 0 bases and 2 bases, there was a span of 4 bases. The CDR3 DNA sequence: TGTGCCAGCAGCTTAGCACTACAAGAGACCCAGTACTTC. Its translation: CASSLALQETQYF. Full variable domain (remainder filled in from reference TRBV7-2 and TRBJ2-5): GAGVSQSPSNKVTEKGKDVELRCDPISGHTALYWYRQSLGQGLEFLIYFQGNSAPDKSGLPSDRFSAERTGGSVSTLTIQRTQQEDSAVYLCASSLALQETQYFGPGTRLLVL.

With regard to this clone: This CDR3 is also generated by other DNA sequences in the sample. CDR3 residues: CASSRDRGNQPQHF. The CDR3 nucleotides are TGTGCCAGCAGTCGGGACAGGGGCAATCAGCCCCAGCATTTT. The chain has TRBV6-5 and TRBJ1-5, with 9 bases aligning to TRBD1. Germline CDR1 and CDR2: MNHEY and SVGAGI. V dropped 5 bases and J dropped 2; count of bases not matched to a gene: 1. The CDR3 loop spans 14 amino acids.

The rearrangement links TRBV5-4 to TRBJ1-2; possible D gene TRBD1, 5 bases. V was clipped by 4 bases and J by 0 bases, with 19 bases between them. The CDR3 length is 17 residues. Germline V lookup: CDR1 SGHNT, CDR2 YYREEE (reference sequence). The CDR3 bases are TGTGCCAGCAGCCTCCTCGGAGGGGTAGCGCCTAACTATGGCTACACCTTC. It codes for CASSLLGGVAPNYGYTF.

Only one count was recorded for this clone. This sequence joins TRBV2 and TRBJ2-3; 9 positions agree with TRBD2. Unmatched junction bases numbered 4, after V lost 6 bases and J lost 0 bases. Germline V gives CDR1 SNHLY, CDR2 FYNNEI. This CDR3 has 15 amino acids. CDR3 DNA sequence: TGTGCCAGCAGGCGCGCGGGGGGGAGCACAGATACGCAGTATTTT. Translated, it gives CASRRAGGSTDTQYF.

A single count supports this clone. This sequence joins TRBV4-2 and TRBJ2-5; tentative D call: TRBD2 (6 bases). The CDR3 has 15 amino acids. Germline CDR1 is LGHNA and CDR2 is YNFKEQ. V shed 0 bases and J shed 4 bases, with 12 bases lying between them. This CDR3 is CASSQDLAGLETQYF. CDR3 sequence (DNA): TGTGCCAGCAGCCAAGATCTCGCGGGGTTAGAGACCCAGTACTTC.

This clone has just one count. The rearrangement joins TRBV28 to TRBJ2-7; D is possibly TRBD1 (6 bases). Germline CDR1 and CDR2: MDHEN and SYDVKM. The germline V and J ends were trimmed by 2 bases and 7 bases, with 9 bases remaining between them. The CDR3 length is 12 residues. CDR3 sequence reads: CASSLGQSEQYF. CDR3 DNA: TGTGCCAGCAGTTTAGGACAGTCGGAGCAGTACTTC. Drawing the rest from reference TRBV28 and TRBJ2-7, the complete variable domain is DVKVTQSSRYLVKRTGEKVFLECVQDMDHENMFWYRQDPGLGLRLIYFSYDVKMKEKGDIPEGYSVSREKKERFSLILESASTNQTSMYLCASSLGQSEQYFGPGTRLTVT.

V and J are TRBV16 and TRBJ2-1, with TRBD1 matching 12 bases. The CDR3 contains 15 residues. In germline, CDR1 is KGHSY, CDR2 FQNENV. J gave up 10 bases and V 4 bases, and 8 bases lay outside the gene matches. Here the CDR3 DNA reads TGTGCCAGCAGCCTTCCGGGACAGGGGGCCTGGGAGCAGTTCTTC. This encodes CASSLPGQGAWEQFF.